This record covers a single TCR beta chain. Its recognized antigen is unknown. Qualities for individual bases were not recorded, and no much larger clone is one base off. The CDR3 regions of human TCRbeta chains were subjected to immunosequencing. The source study handled its data this way. Repertoire TCRs were checked for matches against a reference library of SARS-CoV-2-specific TCRs that had been generated using the MIRA antigen-specificity platform. Breadth was defined as the fraction of unique TCRs that were SARS-CoV-2-associated. Depth was defined as the fraction of total T cells that were SARS-CoV-2-associated. Each spike-specific TCR was assigned to its reactive spike region and to a CD4 or CD8 class using the MIRA data. Log10-transformed breadth and depth values were compared by one-way ANOVA with Sidak's multiple comparisons tests. Imported from immuneACCESS, the table was reduced by TCRdb to in-frame sequences with V and J called. These copies leave out some clones; in studies compared against another copy, an unresolved V gene accounts for under half, and the cause of the remainder is not known. V, J and clone size were drawn from that table, and D and trimming were deduced from the DNA. A total of some 110,000 clones appear in this sample, approximately 84% of them only once. 7.5% to 8% of the sample comes from the top ten.

This specimen belongs to a study of T cell responses to AZD1222 COVID-19 vaccine (dated by TCRdb to the early 2020s). Notes on the research overall: AZD1222 recipients with second doses at about 4 weeks or about 12 weeks were pooled, because spike-specific TCR depth and breadth did not differ between schedules. TCR sequencing covered 233 trial participants: roughly 200 given two doses of AZD1222 and 26 given two doses of MenACWY control vaccine. Trial participants were enrolled by age into 18-55, 56-69 and 70-plus year subgroups, with around 150, 28 and 57 TCR-sequenced participants respectively.

Broader findings and caveats from the paper: Reportedly, almost half of the unique spike-specific TCRs recognized epitopes lying outside the regions that are mutated in the B.1.351 and B.1.1.7 variants. The whole spike protein was spanned by vaccine-associated CD4 TCRs, and dominant responses were seen in regions 160-218 and 743-854. Conclusions about previously exposed vaccinees are limited because only a handful of AZD1222 recipients were SARS-CoV-2 seropositive at baseline. Because no day 14 peak-response samples were available, the repertoires could be characterized only after the peak T cell response. Participants were mostly white British, with more females than males. The authors suggested clonal diversity may have been underestimated. The 56-69-year group was small, and its depth increase did not reach significance, likely because of low power. After two AZD1222 doses, spike-specific TCR breadth and depth were significantly higher than at day 0 and than in MenACWY recipients.

V ends up 1 base short and J 9 bases short, with an unmatched junction base count of 1. The CDR3, from cysteine to phenylalanine, totals 12 residues. Solely the CDR3 DNA is kept, with 36 bases framed from the first base. Via the germline V gene (reference sequence), CDR1 is SEHNR and CDR2 FQNEAQ. The time point label here, explained by the study, means: baseline before first vaccination. Vaccinee samples came from UK trials COV001 and COV002, including a single-blind randomized controlled phase 2/3 trial of AZD1222 (ChAdOx1 nCoV-19) in healthy adults. For TCRbeta chain sequencing, PBMC samples were collected from trial participants at day 0 and at day 28 after the second dose.

The chain links TRBV7-9 with TRBJ2-3, with 7 middle bases fitting TRBD2. Here the sequenced sample was peripheral blood, taken on day 0 of AZD1222 vaccination. The TCR sequence derives from an adult in good health. The nucleotide sequence reads as follows: TGTGCCAGCAGCTTAGAGGGAGGGACGCAGTATTTT. Its coded protein is CASSLEGGTQYF.